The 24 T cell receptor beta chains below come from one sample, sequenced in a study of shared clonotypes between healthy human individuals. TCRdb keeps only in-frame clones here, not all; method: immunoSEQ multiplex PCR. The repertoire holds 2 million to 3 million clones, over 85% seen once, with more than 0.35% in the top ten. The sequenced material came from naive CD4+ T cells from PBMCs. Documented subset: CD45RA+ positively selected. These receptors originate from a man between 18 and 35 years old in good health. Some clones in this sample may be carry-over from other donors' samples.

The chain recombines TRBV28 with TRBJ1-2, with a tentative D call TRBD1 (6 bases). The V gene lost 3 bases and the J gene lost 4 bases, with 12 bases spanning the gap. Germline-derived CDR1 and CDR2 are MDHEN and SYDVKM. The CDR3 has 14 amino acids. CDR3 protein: CASSFAGAGYGYTF. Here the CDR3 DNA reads TGTGCCAGCAGTTTCGCAGGGGCGGGCTATGGCTACACCTTC.

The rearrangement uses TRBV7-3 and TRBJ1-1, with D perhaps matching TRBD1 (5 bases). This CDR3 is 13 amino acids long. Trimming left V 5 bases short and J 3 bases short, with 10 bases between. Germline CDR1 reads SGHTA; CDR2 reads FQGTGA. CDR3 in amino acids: CASSVFRDTEAFF. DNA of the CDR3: TGTGCCAGCAGCGTATTCAGGGACACTGAAGCTTTCTTT.

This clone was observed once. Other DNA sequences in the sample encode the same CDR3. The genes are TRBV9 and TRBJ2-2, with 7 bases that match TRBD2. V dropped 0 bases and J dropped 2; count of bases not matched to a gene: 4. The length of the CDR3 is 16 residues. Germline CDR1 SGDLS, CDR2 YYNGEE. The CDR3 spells CASSVVSGTNTGELFF. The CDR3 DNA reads TGTGCCAGCAGCGTAGTGAGCGGGACCAACACCGGGGAGCTGTTTTTT.

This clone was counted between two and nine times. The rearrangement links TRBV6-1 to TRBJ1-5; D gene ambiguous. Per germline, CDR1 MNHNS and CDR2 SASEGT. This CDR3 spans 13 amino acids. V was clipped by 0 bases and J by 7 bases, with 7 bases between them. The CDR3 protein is CASSEAMRQPQHF. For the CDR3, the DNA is TGTGCCAGCAGTGAAGCGATGCGGCAGCCCCAGCATTTT.

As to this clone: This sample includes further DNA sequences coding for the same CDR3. CDR3 in DNA: TGCGCCAGCAGCCTCGGACTAGCGGCTAGCTCCTACAATGAGCAGTTCTTC. It yields the protein CASSLGLAASSYNEQFF. The chain recombines TRBV5-1 with TRBJ2-1; TRBD2 aligns across 10 bases. After removal of 4 bases from V and 0 bases from J, the junction contained 7 bases not matched to a gene. Germline CDR1 SGHRS, CDR2 YFSETQ. There are 17 residues in the CDR3.

CDR3 DNA: TGCGCCAGCAGCTTGTGGGGGAACTCTGGAAACACCATATATTTT. Translating it yields CASSLWGNSGNTIYF. V is TRBV5-1 and J is TRBJ1-3; D is perhaps TRBD1 (5 bases). V gave up 1 base and J gave up 0 bases, with 8 bases separating them. The CDR3 loop spans 15 amino acids. Looked up from germline, CDR1 is SGHRS and CDR2 is YFSETQ.

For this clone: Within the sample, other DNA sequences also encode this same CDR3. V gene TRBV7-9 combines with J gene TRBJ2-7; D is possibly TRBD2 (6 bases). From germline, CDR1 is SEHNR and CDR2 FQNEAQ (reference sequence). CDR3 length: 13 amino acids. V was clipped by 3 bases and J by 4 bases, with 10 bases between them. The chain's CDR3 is CASSLGREYEQYF. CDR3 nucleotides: TGTGCCAGCAGCTTGGGGCGGGAATACGAGCAGTACTTC. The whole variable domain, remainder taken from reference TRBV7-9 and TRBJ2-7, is DTGVSQNPRHKITKRGQNVTFRCDPISEHNRLYWYRQTLGQGPEFLTYFQNEAQLEKSRLLSDRFSAERPKGSFSTLEIQRTEQGDSAMYLCASSLGREYEQYFGPGTRLTVT.

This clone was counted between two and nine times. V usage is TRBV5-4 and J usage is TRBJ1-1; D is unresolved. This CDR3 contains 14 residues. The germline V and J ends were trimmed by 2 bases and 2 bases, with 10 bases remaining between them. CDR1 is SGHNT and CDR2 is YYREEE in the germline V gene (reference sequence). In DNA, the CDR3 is TGTGCCAGCAGCTTCGTCGACCCAAACACTGAAGCTTTCTTT. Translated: CASSFVDPNTEAFF.

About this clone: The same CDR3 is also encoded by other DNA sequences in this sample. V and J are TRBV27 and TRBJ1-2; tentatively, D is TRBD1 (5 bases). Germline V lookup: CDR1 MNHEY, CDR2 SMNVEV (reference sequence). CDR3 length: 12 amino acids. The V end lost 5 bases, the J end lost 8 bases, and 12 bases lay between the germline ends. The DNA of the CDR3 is TGTGCCAGCAGTCCCCAGGGAGGCGGCTACACCTTC. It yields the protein CASSPQGGGYTF.

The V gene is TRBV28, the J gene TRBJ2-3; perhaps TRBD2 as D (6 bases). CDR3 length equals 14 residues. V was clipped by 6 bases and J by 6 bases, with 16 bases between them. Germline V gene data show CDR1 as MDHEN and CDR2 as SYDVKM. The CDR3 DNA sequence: TGTGCCAGCAGAACCCCGGCGGGGTATGATACGCAGTATTTT. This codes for CASRTPAGYDTQYF.

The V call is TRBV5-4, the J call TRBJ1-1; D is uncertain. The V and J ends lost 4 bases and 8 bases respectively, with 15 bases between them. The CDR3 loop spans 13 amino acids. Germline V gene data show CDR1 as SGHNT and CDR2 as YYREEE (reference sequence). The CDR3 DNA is TGTGCCAGCAGCAGGGCAGCCCCGAGCGAAGCTTTCTTT. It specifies CASSRAAPSEAFF. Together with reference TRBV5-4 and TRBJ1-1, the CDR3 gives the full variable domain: ETGVTQSPTHLIKTRGQQVTLRCSSQSGHNTVSWYQQALGQGPQFIFQYYREEENGRGNFPPRFSGLQFPNYSSELNVNALELDDSALYLCASSRAAPSEAFFGQGTRLTVV.

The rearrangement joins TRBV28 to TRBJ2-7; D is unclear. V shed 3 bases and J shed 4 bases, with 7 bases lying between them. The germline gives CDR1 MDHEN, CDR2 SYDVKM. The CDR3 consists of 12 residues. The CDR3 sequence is CASSFAIYEQYF. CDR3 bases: TGTGCCAGCAGTTTTGCAATTTACGAGCAGTACTTC. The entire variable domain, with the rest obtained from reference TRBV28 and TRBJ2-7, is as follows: DVKVTQSSRYLVKRTGEKVFLECVQDMDHENMFWYRQDPGLGLRLIYFSYDVKMKEKGDIPEGYSVSREKKERFSLILESASTNQTSMYLCASSFAIYEQYFGPGTRLTVT.

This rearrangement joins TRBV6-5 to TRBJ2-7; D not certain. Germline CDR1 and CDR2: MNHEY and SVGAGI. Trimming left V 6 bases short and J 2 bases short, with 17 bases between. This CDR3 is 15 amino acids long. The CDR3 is CASSIAANTPYEQYF. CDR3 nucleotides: TGTGCCAGCAGCATCGCGGCCAACACCCCCTACGAGCAGTACTTC.

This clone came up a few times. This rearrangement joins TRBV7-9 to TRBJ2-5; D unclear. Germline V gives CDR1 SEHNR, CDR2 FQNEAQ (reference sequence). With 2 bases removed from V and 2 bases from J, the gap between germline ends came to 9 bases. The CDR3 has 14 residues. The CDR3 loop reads CASSLIPSQETQYF. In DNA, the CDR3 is TGTGCCAGCAGCTTAATCCCCAGTCAAGAGACCCAGTACTTC.

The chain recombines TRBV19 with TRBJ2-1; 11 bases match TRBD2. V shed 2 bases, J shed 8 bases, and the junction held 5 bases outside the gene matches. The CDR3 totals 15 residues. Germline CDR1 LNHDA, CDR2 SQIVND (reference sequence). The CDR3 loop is CASSIILAGADEQFF. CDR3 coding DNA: TGTGCCAGTAGTATAATACTAGCGGGAGCGGATGAGCAGTTCTTC.

The CDR3 bases are TGTGCCAGTAGTATACTAGCGGGAGGAAGGATTGAGCAGTTCTTC. Its protein is CASSILAGGRIEQFF. This rearrangement joins TRBV19 to TRBJ2-1; 11 bases are shared with TRBD2. After removal of 2 bases from V and 9 bases from J, the junction contained 6 bases not matched to a gene. Germline lookup yields CDR1 LNHDA and CDR2 SQIVND (reference sequence). The CDR3 contains 15 residues.

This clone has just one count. The CDR3 here is CASSLGPGGNQPQHF. CDR3 bases: TGTGCCAGCAGCTTGGGGCCGGGGGGCAATCAGCCCCAGCATTTT. The J gene is TRBJ1-5, the V gene TRBV5-6; TRBD1 is a possible D gene (5 bases). Trimming removed 0 bases at V and 2 bases at J, with 9 bases between. The CDR3 covers 15 residues. The germline CDR1 and CDR2 sequences are SGHDT and YYEEEE. Drawing the rest from reference TRBV5-6 and TRBJ1-5, the complete variable domain is DAGVTQSPTHLIKTRGQQVTLRCSPKSGHDTVSWYQQALGQGPQFIFQYYEEEERQRGNFPDRFSGHQFPNYSSELNVNALLLGDSALYLCASSLGPGGNQPQHFGDGTRLSIL.

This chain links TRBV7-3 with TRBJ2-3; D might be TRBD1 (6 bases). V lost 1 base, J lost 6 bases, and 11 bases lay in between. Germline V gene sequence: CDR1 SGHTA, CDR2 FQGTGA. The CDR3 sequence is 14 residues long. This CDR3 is CASSLSRGLDTQYF. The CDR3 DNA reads TGTGCCAGCAGCTTAAGCAGGGGCCTGGATACGCAGTATTTT.

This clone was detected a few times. The DNA for the CDR3 is TGTGCCTGGAGTCTTTTCCCCAGGGGGCCAGCTTTCTTT. The encoded protein is CAWSLFPRGPAFF. The chain couples TRBV30 to TRBJ1-1; 8 nucleotides align to TRBD1. V trimming: 2 bases; J trimming: 10 bases; junction bases outside the gene matches: 9. The germline V gene has CDR1 GTSNPN and CDR2 SVGIG (reference sequence). This CDR3 has 13 residues. The entire variable domain, with the rest obtained from reference TRBV30 and TRBJ1-1, is as follows: SQTIHQWPATLVQPVGSPLSLECTVEGTSNPNLYWYRQAAGRGLQLLFYSVGIGQISSEVPQNLSASRPQDRQFILSSKKLLLSDSGFYLCAWSLFPRGPAFFGQGTRLTVV.

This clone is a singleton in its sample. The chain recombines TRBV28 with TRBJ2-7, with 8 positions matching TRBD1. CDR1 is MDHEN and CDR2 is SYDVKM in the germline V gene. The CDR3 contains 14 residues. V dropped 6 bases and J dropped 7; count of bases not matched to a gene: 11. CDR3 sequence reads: CASRPGQEAGEQYF. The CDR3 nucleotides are TGTGCCAGCAGGCCGGGACAGGAAGCCGGAGAGCAGTACTTC.

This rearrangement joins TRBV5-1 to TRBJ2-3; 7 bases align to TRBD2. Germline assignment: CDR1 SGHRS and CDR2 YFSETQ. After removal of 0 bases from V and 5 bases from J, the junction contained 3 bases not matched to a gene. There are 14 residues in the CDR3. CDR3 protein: CASSLERDIDTQYF. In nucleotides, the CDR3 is TGCGCCAGCAGCTTGGAGCGGGATATAGATACGCAGTATTTT.

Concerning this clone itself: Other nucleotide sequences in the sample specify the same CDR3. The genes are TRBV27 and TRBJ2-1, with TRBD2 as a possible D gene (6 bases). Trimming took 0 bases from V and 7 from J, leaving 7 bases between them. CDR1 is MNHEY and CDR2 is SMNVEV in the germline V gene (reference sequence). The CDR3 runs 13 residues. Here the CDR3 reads CASSLSGGNEQFF. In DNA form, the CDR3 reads TGTGCCAGCAGTTTATCCGGGGGAAATGAGCAGTTCTTC.

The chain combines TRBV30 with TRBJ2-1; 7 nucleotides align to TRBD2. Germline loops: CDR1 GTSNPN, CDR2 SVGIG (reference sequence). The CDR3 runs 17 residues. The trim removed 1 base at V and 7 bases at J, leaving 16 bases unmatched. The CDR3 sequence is CAWSGEAGRARKNEQFF. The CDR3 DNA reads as TGTGCCTGGAGTGGAGAGGCGGGGAGGGCCAGAAAGAATGAGCAGTTCTTC.

The CDR3 protein is CATSRGTYGYTF. The CDR3, as DNA: TGTGCCACCAGCAGAGGCACCTATGGCTACACCTTC. The J gene is TRBJ1-2, the V gene TRBV15; D is ambiguous. This CDR3 is built from 12 residues. Germline V CDR1 and CDR2: LNHNV, YYDKDF (reference sequence). V was shortened by 1 base and J by 4 bases, with 4 bases between the two germline ends.